Listed here are 31 T cell receptor beta chains from one sample, sequenced in a study of OX40 agonist ivuxolimab in advanced cancers. Data came from immunoSEQ multiplex PCR; TCRdb stores just in-frame clones and leaves some out. The sample gives roughly 80,000 clones, 85% of which show up once; around 0.7% is in the top ten. Here the sequenced sample was CD4+ or CD8+ T cells sorted from blood, taken in a trial of the OX40 agonist ivuxolimab. Receptors were obtained from an adult with an advanced solid tumor such as melanoma, head and neck, liver or kidney cancer.

The genes are TRBV11-2 and TRBJ1-5; D call uncertain. The germline V gene encodes CDR1 SGHAT and CDR2 FQNNGV. V was clipped by 7 bases and J by 0 bases, with 10 bases between them. This CDR3 is built from 14 residues. The CDR3 protein is CASIKFYSNQPQHF. The CDR3 nucleotides read TGTGCCAGCATCAAATTTTATAGCAATCAGCCCCAGCATTTT.

The chain links TRBV7-9 to TRBJ1-5; maybe TRBD1 (5 bases). Trimming removed 0 bases at V and 5 bases at J, with 14 bases between. This CDR3 region has 16 residues. Germline V gene sequence: CDR1 SEHNR, CDR2 FQNEAQ (reference sequence). DNA of the CDR3: TGTGCCAGCAGCTTAGCGGGAGGGACGGGGGATCAGCCCCAGCATTTT. Protein sequence: CASSLAGGTGDQPQHF.

This rearrangement joins TRBV11-2 to TRBJ2-7; D may be TRBD1 (6 bases). This CDR3 is 13 amino acids long. Trimming took off 3 bases at V and 6 bases at J, with 12 bases between the two ends. Germline lookup yields CDR1 SGHAT and CDR2 FQNNGV. CDR3 coding DNA: TGTGCCAGCAGCTTCTACAGGGAGAGCGAGCAGTACTTC. It is translated as CASSFYRESEQYF.

This clone was observed a handful of times. The gene calls are TRBV18 and TRBJ1-1, with D hard to call. The V gene lost 5 bases and the J gene lost 1 base, with 8 bases spanning the gap. This CDR3 has 13 amino acids. Germline values: CDR1 KGHSH, CDR2 LQKENI. Written as DNA, the CDR3 is TGTGCCAGCTCATCGGACGCGAACACTGAAGCTTTCTTT. Protein product: CASSSDANTEAFF. The full variable domain, completed using reference TRBV18 and TRBJ1-1, is NAGVMQNPRHLVRRRGQEARLRCSPMKGHSHVYWYRQLPEEGLKFMVYLQKENIIDESGMPKERFSAEFPKEGPSILRIQQVVRGDSAAYFCASSSDANTEAFFGQGTRLTVV.

The chain uses TRBV18 and TRBJ1-6; D uncertain. Germline V CDR1 and CDR2: KGHSH, LQKENI. This CDR3 region has 14 residues. Trimming cost V 0 bases and J 6 bases, with 6 bases left between them. DNA for the CDR3: TGTGCCAGCTCACCACCGGGTTTTAATTCACCCCTCCACTTT. Amino acids: CASSPPGFNSPLHF.

The chain carries TRBV5-6 and TRBJ2-2, with 9 bases fitting TRBD1. CDR1 SGHDT and CDR2 YYEEEE come from the germline V gene. With V trimmed by 3 bases and J by 3 bases, 3 bases remained unmatched. This CDR3 is 15 amino acids long. The CDR3 coding sequence is TGTGCCAGCAGCTCGACAGGGGGGTACACCGGGGAGCTGTTTTTT. It codes for CASSSTGGYTGELFF.

DNA of the CDR3: TGCGCCAGCAGCTTGAGCAGGGGGGACACCGGGGAGCTGTTTTTT. This codes for CASSLSRGDTGELFF. V is TRBV5-1 and J is TRBJ2-2; possibly TRBD1 for D (7 bases). This CDR3 region has 15 residues. The V end was cut by 1 base, the J end by 3 bases, with 10 bases between. Looked up from germline, CDR1 is SGHRS and CDR2 is YFSETQ.

This chain links TRBV18 with TRBJ2-2, with D perhaps TRBD1 (6 bases). The CDR3 is 15 amino acids. Looked up from germline, CDR1 is KGHSH and CDR2 is LQKENI. Trimming left V 6 bases short and J 6 bases short, with 17 bases between. CDR3 sequence reads: CASSSQGTLAGELFF. The CDR3 nucleotides are TGTGCCAGCTCGTCGCAGGGGACGTTGGCCGGGGAGCTGTTTTTT. Supplemented by reference TRBV18 and TRBJ2-2, the full variable domain reads NAGVMQNPRHLVRRRGQEARLRCSPMKGHSHVYWYRQLPEEGLKFMVYLQKENIIDESGMPKERFSAEFPKEGPSILRIQQVVRGDSAAYFCASSSQGTLAGELFFGEGSRLTVL.

The V and J genes are TRBV11-2 and TRBJ1-4; unclear D gene. CDR1 and CDR2 (germline): SGHAT, FQNNGV. The V end lost 3 bases, the J end lost 8 bases, and 13 bases lay between the germline ends. CDR3 length: 14 residues. CDR3 DNA sequence: TGTGCCAGCAGCTTGGGTTCGGTGGGGGAAAAACTGTTTTTT. This gives the protein CASSLGSVGEKLFF.

The V and J genes are TRBV5-1 and TRBJ2-7; maybe TRBD1 (6 bases). The CDR3 covers 15 residues. V gave up 1 base and J gave up 3 bases, with 14 bases separating them. Per the germline V gene, CDR1 is SGHRS and CDR2 is YFSETQ. CDR3 sequence reads: CASSLSSGDHYEQYF. For the CDR3, the DNA is TGCGCCAGCAGCTTGTCGTCAGGGGATCACTACGAGCAGTACTTC.

The chain uses TRBV27 and TRBJ2-6; D is possibly TRBD1 (6 bases). The CDR3 consists of 14 residues. The germline V and J ends were trimmed by 5 bases and 3 bases, with 8 bases remaining between them. CDR1 is MNHEY, CDR2 SMNVEV, per germline (reference sequence). CDR3: CASSTGLGANVLTF. CDR3 sequence (DNA): TGTGCCAGCAGTACAGGGCTTGGGGCCAACGTCCTGACTTTC. The variable domain in full, completed from reference TRBV27 and TRBJ2-6, reads EAQVTQNPRYLITVTGKKLTVTCSQNMNHEYMSWYRQDPGLGLRQIYYSMNVEVTDKGDVPEGYKVSRKEKRNFPLILESPSPNQTSLYFCASSTGLGANVLTFGAGSRLTVL.

The V call is TRBV19, the J call TRBJ2-1, with TRBD2 matching over 13 bases. The CDR3 is 16 amino acids. V gave up 4 bases and J gave up 6 bases; unmatched junction bases: 6. The germline V gene encodes CDR1 LNHDA and CDR2 SQIVND (reference sequence). In DNA, the CDR3 is TGTGCCAGTAGTAAGTTCAGGACTAGCGGGGGCAATGAGCAGTTCTTC. The encoded protein is CASSKFRTSGGNEQFF.

The chain has TRBV4-2 and TRBJ1-4, with 7 bases fitting TRBD1. V trimming: 4 bases; J trimming: 2 bases; junction bases outside the gene matches: 10. The V gene's germline CDR1 is LGHNA and CDR2 YNFKEQ. There are 17 residues in the CDR3. The CDR3 sequence: CASSRTGAGGTNEKLFF. For the CDR3, the DNA is TGTGCCAGCAGCCGGACAGGCGCCGGGGGCACTAATGAAAAACTGTTTTTT.

This chain uses TRBV7-8 with TRBJ2-5, with 9 bases aligning to TRBD1. The V and J ends lost 2 bases and 11 bases, in that order; junction bases with no gene match: 12. The CDR3 runs to 15 residues. Germline V gene lookup returns CDR1 SGHVS and CDR2 FQNEAQ. The CDR3 here is CASSLSQQGASGQYF. In DNA form, the CDR3 reads TGTGCCAGCAGCTTATCCCAACAGGGGGCTTCAGGGCAGTACTTC. The whole variable domain, filled in from reference TRBV7-8 and TRBJ2-5, reads GAGVSQSPRYKVAKRGQDVALRCDPISGHVSLFWYQQALGQGPEFLTYFQNEAQLDKSGLPSDRFFAERPEGSVSTLKIQRTQQEDSAVYLCASSLSQQGASGQYFGPGTRLLVL.

The rearrangement joins TRBV2 to TRBJ1-6, with D maybe TRBD1 (5 bases). The CDR3 length is 13 residues. Germline CDR1 is SNHLY and CDR2 is FYNNEI. V was cut by 7 bases and J by 7 bases, with 11 bases left in between. CDR3 sequence (DNA): TGTGCCAGCACCCGGGACGTAAATTCACCCCTCCACTTT. Translation: CASTRDVNSPLHF. Looking up the rest from reference TRBV2 and TRBJ1-6 gives the full variable domain: EPEVTQTPSHQVTQMGQEVILRCVPISNHLYFYWYRQILGQKVEFLVSFYNNEISEKSEIFDDQFSVERPDGSNFTLKIRSTKLEDSAMYFCASTRDVNSPLHFGNGTRLTVT.

This chain connects TRBV10-3 to TRBJ2-3; 9 nucleotides match TRBD2. With 6 bases clipped from V and 5 bases from J, the junction kept 15 bases outside the gene matches. This CDR3 has 17 residues. The germline gives CDR1 ENHRY, CDR2 SYGVKD. The CDR3 DNA follows: TGTGCCATCAGCTGGCCCCAGGGAGCGGGGGGCCTAGATACGCAGTATTTT. This codes for CAISWPQGAGGLDTQYF.

A few counts support this clone. This sequence joins TRBV10-1 and TRBJ2-7; a weak D match, TRBD1 (6 bases). The CDR3 is 13 residues long. Trimming cost V 9 bases and J 0 bases, with 12 bases left between them. The V gene's germline CDR1 is WNHNN and CDR2 SYGVQD (reference sequence). CDR3 sequence: CASTDSNSYEQYF. The CDR3 DNA follows: TGCGCCAGTACGGACAGTAACTCCTACGAGCAGTACTTC.

The chain combines TRBV30 with TRBJ1-5; tentative D call: TRBD1 (5 bases). CDR1 GTSNPN and CDR2 SVGIG come from the germline V gene (reference sequence). The CDR3 is 15 amino acids. Between the trimmed V and J ends, which lost 4 bases and 9 bases, there was a span of 22 bases. DNA of the CDR3: TGTGCCTGGACCTCCGGGACGGAGCTTTCGGGGCCCCAGCATTTT. Its translation: CAWTSGTELSGPQHF.

The genes are TRBV7-2 and TRBJ2-2; 9 nucleotides line up with TRBD2. V lost 5 bases, J lost 3 bases, and 7 bases stayed unmatched. CDR1 and CDR2 (germline): SGHTA, FQGNSA. The length of the CDR3 is 16 residues. The CDR3 reads CASSPWVAGDTGELFF. The CDR3, as DNA: TGTGCCAGCAGCCCGTGGGTAGCGGGGGACACCGGGGAGCTGTTTTTT.

The J gene is TRBJ2-7, the V gene TRBV2, with D maybe TRBD2 (7 bases). The germline V gene encodes CDR1 SNHLY and CDR2 FYNNEI. This CDR3 has 15 residues. V was shortened by 4 bases and J by 0 bases, with 13 bases between the two germline ends. CDR3 DNA: TGTGCCAGCAGTGCCGGCGGGGGCAGCTCCTACGAGCAGTACTTC. Its translation is CASSAGGGSSYEQYF.

CDR3 sequence: CASSQDRWTLSSYNEQFF. CDR3 DNA: TGCGCCAGCAGCCAAGATCGGTGGACACTGAGCTCCTACAATGAGCAGTTCTTC. The chain employs TRBV4-1 and TRBJ2-1, with D perhaps TRBD1 (5 bases). Per the germline V gene, CDR1 is MGHRA and CDR2 is YSYEKL. The CDR3 consists of 18 residues. Deletions cut 0 bases from V and 0 bases from J, with 15 bases between.

As for this clone: At one end, the junction sequence differs from germline, possibly due to a read error. The CDR3 reads CASSSSGTSDF. CDR3 bases: TGTGCCAGCAGCTCTTCAGGGACGTCCGACTTC. This rearrangement joins TRBV11-2 to TRBJ2-7, with D tentatively TRBD1 or TRBD2 (5 bases each). The CDR3 is 11 residues long. The germline CDR1 and CDR2 sequences are SGHAT and FQNNGV.

The chain recombines TRBV10-3 with TRBJ2-7; 8 nucleotides line up with TRBD2. This CDR3 is 16 amino acids long. Germline V CDR1 and CDR2: ENHRY, SYGVKD. The junction had 11 bases not matched to a gene; V was cut back by 0 bases and J by 7 bases. The CDR3 sequence: CAISESGGRGAREQYF. Here the CDR3 DNA reads TGTGCCATCAGTGAGTCCGGCGGGCGGGGGGCAAGGGAGCAGTACTTC.

The gene calls are TRBV4-1 and TRBJ1-5, with D perhaps TRBD1 (6 bases). V dropped 0 bases and J dropped 6 bases, with 12 bases sitting between them. The CDR3 spans 15 residues. Per the germline V gene, CDR1 is MGHRA and CDR2 is YSYEKL. The chain's CDR3 is CASSQDRTVGQPQHF. CDR3 DNA sequence: TGCGCCAGCAGCCAAGACAGGACAGTCGGTCAGCCCCAGCATTTT.

The chain recombines TRBV5-1 with TRBJ2-3; possibly TRBD1 for D (5 bases). V dropped 0 bases and J dropped 5 bases, with 10 bases sitting between them. CDR1 and CDR2 (germline): SGHRS, YFSETQ. The CDR3 has 14 residues. CDR3 coding DNA: TGCGCCAGCAGCTTGGTAGGGGCGGTAGATACGCAGTATTTT. Translating it yields CASSLVGAVDTQYF. Based on the CDR3 plus reference TRBV5-1 and TRBJ2-3, the full variable domain is KAGVTQTPRYLIKTRGQQVTLSCSPISGHRSVSWYQQTPGQGLQFLFEYFSETQRNKGNFPGRFSGRQFSNSRSEMNVSTLELGDSALYLCASSLVGAVDTQYFGPGTRLTVL.

This chain joins TRBV7-2 and TRBJ2-5; 10 bases are a match to TRBD2. Germline trimming cut 1 base from V and 4 bases from J; bases unmatched to any gene: 6. CDR1 is SGHTA and CDR2 is FQGNSA in the germline V gene. This CDR3 contains 16 residues. The CDR3 bases are TGTGCCAGCAGCTTAGGTTCAAGCGGGAGGGGAGAGACCCAGTACTTC. Residues: CASSLGSSGRGETQYF.

The rearrangement joins TRBV6-1 to TRBJ2-5; TRBD1 might be the D (6 bases). This CDR3 region has 14 residues. The V gene lost 6 bases and the J gene lost 4 bases, with 15 bases spanning the gap. CDR1 is MNHNS, CDR2 SASEGT, per germline. In DNA, the CDR3 is TGTGCCAGCAGGGGTTGGACAGCCCCAGAGACCCAGTACTTC. Translation gives CASRGWTAPETQYF.

The rearrangement links TRBV11-2 to TRBJ1-6; D not certain. The CDR3 is made up of 12 amino acids. V lost 8 bases and J 9 bases, leaving 11 bases between the germline ends. The germline V gene encodes CDR1 SGHAT and CDR2 FQNNGV. In DNA, the CDR3 is TGTGCCAGCTCCAACAACGGTTCACCCCTCCACTTT. Residues: CASSNNGSPLHF. Combining the CDR3 with reference TRBV11-2 and TRBJ1-6 gives the whole variable domain EAGVAQSPRYKIIEKRQSVAFWCNPISGHATLYWYQQILGQGPKLLIQFQNNGVVDDSQLPKDRFSAERLKGVDSTLKIQPAKLEDSAVYLCASSNNGSPLHFGNGTRLTVT.

J is TRBJ2-7 and V is TRBV7-2; D is ambiguous. Germline CDR1 and CDR2: SGHTA and FQGNSA. The CDR3 length is 13 residues. The V and J ends lost 4 bases and 12 bases respectively, with 19 bases between them. CDR3 in DNA: TGTGCCAGCAGCTCCGGACGGAGCTCCGAAGGGTACTTC. Protein: CASSSGRSSEGYF.

This sequence joins TRBV7-6 and TRBJ2-5, with 9 bases aligning to TRBD1. There are 13 residues in the CDR3. V lost 5 bases, J lost 5 bases, and 3 bases stayed unmatched. CDR1 SGHVS and CDR2 FNYEAQ come from the germline V gene. Written as DNA, the CDR3 is TGTGCCAGCAGCCCGACAGGGGGGGAGACCCAGTACTTC. The encoded protein is CASSPTGGETQYF.

The rearrangement uses TRBV7-9 and TRBJ1-1; D is ambiguous. The CDR3 has 14 amino acids. CDR1 and CDR2 (germline): SEHNR, FQNEAQ (reference sequence). V dropped 1 base and J dropped 1 base, with 7 bases sitting between them. The CDR3 nucleotides are TGTGCCAGCAGCTTAGACTTAACGAACACTGAAGCTTTCTTT. Protein product: CASSLDLTNTEAFF.